Many counts were recorded for the clone carrying this T cell receptor (beta chain). What it binds is unknown. The sample is drawn from a study of T cells in Graves' hyperthyroidism and ophthalmopathy. Absence of ophthalmopathy progression within 18 months defined stable Graves' hyperthyroidism. Germline CDR1 is MDHEN and CDR2 is SYDVKM. This CDR3 has 15 amino acids. V lost 5 bases and J 6 bases, leaving 20 bases between the germline ends. TCR beta CDR3 regions were amplified from RNA transcripts. The HTBI primer set served for first-round RT-PCR of the TCR CDR3. MiXCR, run by TCRdb on the multiplex PCR reads, gives a single entry per CDR3 protein. The data hold approximately 400,000 distinct CDR3 sequences, with approximately 15% observed a single time. Study-wide results and limits: The model's output predicted ophthalmopathy at a median of about 5.9 months prior to onset.

V is TRBV28 and J is TRBJ2-7; TRBD2 is a possible D gene (6 bases). The clonotype originates from a woman in her 30s with Graves' hyperthyroidism. The sample taken for sequencing was blood. The CDR3 here is CASSRERLRLLEQYF. The DNA of the CDR3 is TGTGCCAGCAGTCGGGAGCGTCTTAGGCTTCTCGAGCAGTACTTC.